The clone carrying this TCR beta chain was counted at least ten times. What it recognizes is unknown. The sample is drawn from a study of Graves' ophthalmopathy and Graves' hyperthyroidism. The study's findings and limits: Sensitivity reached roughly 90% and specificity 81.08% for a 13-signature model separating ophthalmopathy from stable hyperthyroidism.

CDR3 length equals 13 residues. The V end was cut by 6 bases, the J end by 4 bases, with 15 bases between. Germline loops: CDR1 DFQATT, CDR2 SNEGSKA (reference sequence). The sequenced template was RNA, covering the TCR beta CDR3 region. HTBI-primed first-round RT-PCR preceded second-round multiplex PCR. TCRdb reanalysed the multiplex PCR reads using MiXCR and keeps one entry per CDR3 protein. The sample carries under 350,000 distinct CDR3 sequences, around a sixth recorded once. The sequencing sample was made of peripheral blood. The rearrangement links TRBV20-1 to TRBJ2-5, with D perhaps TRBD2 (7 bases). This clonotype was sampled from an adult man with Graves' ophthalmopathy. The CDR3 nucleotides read TGCAGTGCAGGGGGGGCGCGCGTAGAGACCCAGTACTTC. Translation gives CSAGGARVETQYF.